This T cell receptor (beta chain) stems from a study of blood T cells in healthy people across ages. General observations from the study: TCR beta diversity per million T cells fell roughly linearly with age. Naive T cell percentage strongly correlated with TCR beta diversity. Donors of long life had a larger count of naive CD4+ cells and greater diversity than aged donors.

A sample-barcoded 5' primer and a J-beta primer mix were used in a second PCR of roughly 6 to 11 cycles. TCRdb reprocessed the 5' RACE reads with MiXCR, giving one entry per CDR3 protein. The sample includes roughly 700,000 distinct CDR3 sequences, 45% to 50% of them seen just once. With regard to this clonotype: As yet, its antigen is unknown.

PBMCs numbering at least 7 million were isolated per sample. This CDR3 has 14 residues. Germline V gene data show CDR1 as MNHEY and CDR2 as SMNVEV (reference sequence). Trimming removed 5 bases from V and 2 bases from J, with 12 bases in between. This sequence joins TRBV27 and TRBJ1-2; D is unclear. This clonotype originated in a woman in her fifties or sixties in good health. The specimen was blood. The CDR3, as DNA: TGTGCCAGCAGTATACGGGCGGAAAACTATGGCTACACCTTC. Translation gives CASSIRAENYGYTF.